Reported below is one T cell receptor beta chain. There are 16 residues in the CDR3. The germline V and J ends were trimmed by 5 bases and 0 bases, with 14 bases remaining between them. Per the germline V gene, CDR1 is SGHTA and CDR2 is FQGTGA. The assay was immunoSEQ multiplex PCR, and TCRdb's table has in-frame clones only and misses some. The table records approximately 70,000 clones, roughly 93% of them present only once. The sample is drawn from a study of CD4 T cells in relation to SARS-CoV-2 and coronaviruses. Before the COVID-19 pandemic, during about 2011-2019, CD4+ T cells were taken from unexposed donors. CD4 enrichment then naive enrichment separated naive from memory CD4+ cells.

The sample taken for sequencing was naive CD4+ T cells from PBMCs. Subset: naive CD4+ T cells isolated by negative enrichment. The rearrangement uses TRBV7-3 and TRBJ2-1, with D unresolved. The sequence derives from a human donor in good health. In DNA, the CDR3 is TGTGCCAGCAGCCCGCCGGGTCGGTCCTCCTACAATGAGCAGTTCTTC. Its translation is CASSPPGRSSYNEQFF.